This entry features one T cell receptor beta chain sequence. The source of the sample is a study of blood T cells in healthy people across ages. It was with a sample-barcoded 5' primer and a J-beta primer mix that a second PCR of about 7 to 12 cycles was run. TCRdb called the 5' RACE reads again in MiXCR, with one record for every CDR3 protein. The sample records about 830,000 distinct CDR3 sequences, roughly 60% being singletons. Material for sequencing was blood. The receptor was derived from a man under 40 in good health.

The CDR3 DNA follows: TGTGCCAGCAGTTACTCTCTCCAGACAATCTACGAGCAGTACTTC. Translating it yields CASSYSLQTIYEQYF. V gene TRBV6-6 combines with J gene TRBJ2-7, with D unresolved. Looked up from germline, CDR1 is MNHNY and CDR2 is SVGAGI (reference sequence). This CDR3 comprises 15 residues. V dropped 0 bases and J dropped 3 bases, with 12 bases sitting between them.